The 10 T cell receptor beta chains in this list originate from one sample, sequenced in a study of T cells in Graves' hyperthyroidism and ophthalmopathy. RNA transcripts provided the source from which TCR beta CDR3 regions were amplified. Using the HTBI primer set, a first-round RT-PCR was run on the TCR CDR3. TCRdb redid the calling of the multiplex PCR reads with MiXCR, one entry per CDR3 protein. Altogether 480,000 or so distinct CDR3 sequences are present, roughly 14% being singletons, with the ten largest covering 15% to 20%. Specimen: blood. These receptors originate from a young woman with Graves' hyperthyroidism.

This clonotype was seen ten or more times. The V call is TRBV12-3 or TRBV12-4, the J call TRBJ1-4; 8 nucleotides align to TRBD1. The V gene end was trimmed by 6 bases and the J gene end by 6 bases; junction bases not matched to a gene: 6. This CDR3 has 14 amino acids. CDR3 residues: CASSYGTGHEKLFF. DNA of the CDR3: TGTGCCAGCAGCTACGGGACAGGCCATGAAAAACTGTTTTTT.

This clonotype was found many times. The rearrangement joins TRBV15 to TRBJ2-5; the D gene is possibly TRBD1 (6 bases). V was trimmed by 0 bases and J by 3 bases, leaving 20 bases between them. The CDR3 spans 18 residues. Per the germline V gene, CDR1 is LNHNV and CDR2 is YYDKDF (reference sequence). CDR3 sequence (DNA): TGTGCCACCAGCAGAGATCCCCCCCGGGACATCATTGAAGAGACCCAGTACTTC. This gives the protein CATSRDPPRDIIEETQYF.

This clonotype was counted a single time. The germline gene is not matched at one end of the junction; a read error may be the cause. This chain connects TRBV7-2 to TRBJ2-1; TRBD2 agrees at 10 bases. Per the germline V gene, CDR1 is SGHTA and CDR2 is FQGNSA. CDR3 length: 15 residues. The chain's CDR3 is CASRYLAGEYSEQFF. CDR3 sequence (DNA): TGTGCCAGCAGGTACCTAGCGGGAGAATACAGTGAGCAGTTCTTC.

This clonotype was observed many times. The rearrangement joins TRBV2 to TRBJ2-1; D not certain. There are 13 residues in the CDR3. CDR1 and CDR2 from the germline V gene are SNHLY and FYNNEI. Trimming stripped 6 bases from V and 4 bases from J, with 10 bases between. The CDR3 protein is CASSTGQYNEQFF. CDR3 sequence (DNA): TGTGCCAGCAGCACGGGCCAATACAATGAGCAGTTCTTC.

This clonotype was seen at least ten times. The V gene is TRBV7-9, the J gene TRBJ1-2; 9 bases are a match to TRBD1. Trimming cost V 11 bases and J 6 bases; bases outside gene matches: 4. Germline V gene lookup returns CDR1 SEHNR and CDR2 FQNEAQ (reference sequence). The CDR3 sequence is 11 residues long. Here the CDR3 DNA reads TGTGCCGGGGACAGGGCCAATGGCTACACCTTC. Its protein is CAGDRANGYTF.

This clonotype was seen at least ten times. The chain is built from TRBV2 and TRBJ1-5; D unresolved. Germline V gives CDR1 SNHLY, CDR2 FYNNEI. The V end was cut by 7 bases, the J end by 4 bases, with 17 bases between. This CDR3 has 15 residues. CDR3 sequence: CASTLEAGSNQPQHF. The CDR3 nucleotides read TGTGCCAGCACCCTGGAGGCAGGATCGAATCAGCCCCAGCATTTT.

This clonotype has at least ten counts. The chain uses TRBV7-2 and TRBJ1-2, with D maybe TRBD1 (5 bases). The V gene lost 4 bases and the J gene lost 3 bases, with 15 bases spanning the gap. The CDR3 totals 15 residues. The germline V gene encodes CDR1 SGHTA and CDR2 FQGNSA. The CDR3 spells CASSSQSTVYYGYTF. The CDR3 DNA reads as TGTGCCAGCAGCTCCCAATCGACAGTTTACTATGGCTACACCTTC. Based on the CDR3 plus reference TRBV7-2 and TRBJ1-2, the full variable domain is GAGVSQSPSNKVTEKGKDVELRCDPISGHTALYWYRQSLGQGLEFLIYFQGNSAPDKSGLPSDRFSAERTGGSVSTLTIQRTQQEDSAVYLCASSSQSTVYYGYTFGSGTRLTVV.

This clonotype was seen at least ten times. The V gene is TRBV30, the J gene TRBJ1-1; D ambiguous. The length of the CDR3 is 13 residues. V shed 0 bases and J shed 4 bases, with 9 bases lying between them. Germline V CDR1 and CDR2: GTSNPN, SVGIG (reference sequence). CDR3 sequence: CAWSVYIGTEAFF. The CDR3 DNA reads TGTGCCTGGAGTGTATACATTGGCACTGAAGCTTTCTTT.

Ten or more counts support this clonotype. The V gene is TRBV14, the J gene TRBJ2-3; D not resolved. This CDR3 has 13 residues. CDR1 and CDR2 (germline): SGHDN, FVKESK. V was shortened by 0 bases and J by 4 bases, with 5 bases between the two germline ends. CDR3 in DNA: TGTGCCAGCAGCCAAGAAGTTCCAGATACGCAGTATTTT. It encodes CASSQEVPDTQYF.

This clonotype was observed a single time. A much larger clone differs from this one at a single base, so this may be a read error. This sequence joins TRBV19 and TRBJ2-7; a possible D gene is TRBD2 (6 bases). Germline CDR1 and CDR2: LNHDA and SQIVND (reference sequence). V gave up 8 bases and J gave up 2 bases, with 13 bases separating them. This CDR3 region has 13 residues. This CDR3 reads CASAMGLTYEQYV. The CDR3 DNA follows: TGTGCCAGTGCGATGGGACTGACCTACGAGCAGTACGTC.